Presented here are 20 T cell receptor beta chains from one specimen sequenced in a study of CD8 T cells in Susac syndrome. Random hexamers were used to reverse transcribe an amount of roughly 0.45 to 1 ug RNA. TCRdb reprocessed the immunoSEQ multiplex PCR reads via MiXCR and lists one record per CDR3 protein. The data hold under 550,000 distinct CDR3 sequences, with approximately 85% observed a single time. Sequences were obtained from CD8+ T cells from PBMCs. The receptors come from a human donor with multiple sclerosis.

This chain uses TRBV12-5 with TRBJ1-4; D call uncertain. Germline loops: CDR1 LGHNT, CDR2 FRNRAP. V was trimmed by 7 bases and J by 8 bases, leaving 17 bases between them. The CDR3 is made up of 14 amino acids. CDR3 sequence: CASVRAPSGEKLFF. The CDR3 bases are TGTGCTAGTGTCCGGGCCCCAAGTGGGGAAAAACTGTTTTTT.

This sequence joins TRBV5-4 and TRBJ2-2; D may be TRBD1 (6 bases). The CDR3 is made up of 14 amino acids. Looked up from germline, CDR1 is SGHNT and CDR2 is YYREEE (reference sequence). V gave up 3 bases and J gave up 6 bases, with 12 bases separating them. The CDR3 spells CASSSVQGSGELFF. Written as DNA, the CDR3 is TGTGCCAGCAGCTCAGTACAGGGATCCGGGGAGCTGTTTTTT.

The CDR3 here is CASSLDDSQPQHF. CDR3 DNA sequence: TGCGCCAGCAGCTTAGACGATTCCCAGCCCCAGCATTTT. The chain couples TRBV5-1 to TRBJ1-5, with no clear D. The CDR3 contains 13 residues. Germline CDR1 is SGHRS and CDR2 is YFSETQ. V was clipped by 2 bases and J by 7 bases, with 10 bases between them.

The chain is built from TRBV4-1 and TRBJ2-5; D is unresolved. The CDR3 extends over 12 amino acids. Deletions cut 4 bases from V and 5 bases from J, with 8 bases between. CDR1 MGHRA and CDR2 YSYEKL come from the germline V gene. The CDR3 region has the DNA TGCGCCAGCAGCCCCTCGAGTGAGACCCAGTACTTC. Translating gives CASSPSSETQYF.

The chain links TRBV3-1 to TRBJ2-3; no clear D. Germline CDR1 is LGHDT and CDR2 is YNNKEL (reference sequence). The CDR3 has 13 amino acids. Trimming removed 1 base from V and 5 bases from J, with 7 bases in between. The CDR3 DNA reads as TGTGCCAGCAGCCAAGGGTTGGAAGATACGCAGTATTTT. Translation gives CASSQGLEDTQYF.

The CDR3 spells CASTSGRGGNEKLFF. The CDR3 DNA sequence: TGTGCCAGCACCTCCGGGAGAGGGGGCAACGAAAAACTGTTTTTT. This chain joins TRBV6-1 and TRBJ1-4, with 7 bases matching TRBD1. The CDR3 is 15 residues long. V dropped 7 bases and J dropped 8; count of bases not matched to a gene: 13. CDR1 is MNHNS, CDR2 SASEGT, per germline.

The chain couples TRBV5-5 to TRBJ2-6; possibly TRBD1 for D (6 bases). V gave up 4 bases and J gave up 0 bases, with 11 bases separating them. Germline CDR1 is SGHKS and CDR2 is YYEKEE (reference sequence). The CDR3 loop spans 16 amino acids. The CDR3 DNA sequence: TGTGCCAGCAGCGTGGACAGTTTCTCTGGGGCCAACGTCCTGACTTTC. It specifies CASSVDSFSGANVLTF. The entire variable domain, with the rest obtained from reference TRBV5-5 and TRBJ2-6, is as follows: DAGVTQSPTHLIKTRGQQVTLRCSPISGHKSVSWYQQVLGQGPQFIFQYYEKEERGRGNFPDRFSARQFPNYSSELNVNALLLGDSALYLCASSVDSFSGANVLTFGAGSRLTVL.

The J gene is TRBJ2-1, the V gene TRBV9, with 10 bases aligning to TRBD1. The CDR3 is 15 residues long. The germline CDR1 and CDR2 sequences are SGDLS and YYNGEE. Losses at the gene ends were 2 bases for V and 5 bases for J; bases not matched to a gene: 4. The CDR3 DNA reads TGTGCCAGCAGCGTGGGACAGGGGTGGGACAATGAGCAGTTCTTC. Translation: CASSVGQGWDNEQFF.

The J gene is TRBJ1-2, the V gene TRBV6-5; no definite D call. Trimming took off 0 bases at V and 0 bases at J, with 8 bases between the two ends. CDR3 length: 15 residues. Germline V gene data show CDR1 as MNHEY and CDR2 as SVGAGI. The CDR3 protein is CASSYSDGSNYGYTF. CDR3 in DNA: TGTGCCAGCAGTTACTCGGACGGGTCTAACTATGGCTACACCTTC.

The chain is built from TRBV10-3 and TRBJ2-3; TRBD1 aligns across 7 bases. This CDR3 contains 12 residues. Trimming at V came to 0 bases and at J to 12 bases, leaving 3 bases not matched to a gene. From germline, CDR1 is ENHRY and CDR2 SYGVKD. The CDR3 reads CAISESGTDQYF. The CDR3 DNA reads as TGTGCCATCAGTGAGTCCGGGACAGACCAGTATTTT.

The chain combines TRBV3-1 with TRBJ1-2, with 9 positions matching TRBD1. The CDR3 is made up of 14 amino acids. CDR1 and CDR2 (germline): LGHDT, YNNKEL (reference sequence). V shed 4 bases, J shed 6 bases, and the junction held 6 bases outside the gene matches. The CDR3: CASSPGQGGDGYTF. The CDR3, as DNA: TGTGCCAGCAGCCCGGGACAGGGAGGAGATGGCTACACCTTC. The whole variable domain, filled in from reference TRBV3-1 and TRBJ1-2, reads DTAVSQTPKYLVTQMGNDKSIKCEQNLGHDTMYWYKQDSKKFLKIMFSYNNKELIINETVPNRFSPKSPDKAHLNLHINSLELGDSAVYFCASSPGQGGDGYTFGSGTRLTVV.

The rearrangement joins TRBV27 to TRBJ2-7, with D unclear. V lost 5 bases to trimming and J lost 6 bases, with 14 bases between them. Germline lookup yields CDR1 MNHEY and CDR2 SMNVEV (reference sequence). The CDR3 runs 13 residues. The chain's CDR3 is CASSPSPWAEQYF. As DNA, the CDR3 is TGTGCCAGCAGTCCGTCCCCCTGGGCCGAGCAGTACTTC.

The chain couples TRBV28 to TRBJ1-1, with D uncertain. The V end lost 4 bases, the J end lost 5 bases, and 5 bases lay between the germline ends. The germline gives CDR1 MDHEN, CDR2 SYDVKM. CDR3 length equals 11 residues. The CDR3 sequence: CASSSITEAFF. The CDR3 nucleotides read TGTGCCAGCAGTTCCATTACTGAAGCTTTCTTT.

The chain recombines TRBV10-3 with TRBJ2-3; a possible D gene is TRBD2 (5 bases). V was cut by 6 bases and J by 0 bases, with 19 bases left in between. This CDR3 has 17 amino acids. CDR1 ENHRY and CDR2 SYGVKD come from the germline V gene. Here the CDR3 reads CAIRDPSSGESTDTQYF. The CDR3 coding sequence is TGTGCCATCAGGGACCCTTCGAGCGGAGAGAGCACAGATACGCAGTATTTT.

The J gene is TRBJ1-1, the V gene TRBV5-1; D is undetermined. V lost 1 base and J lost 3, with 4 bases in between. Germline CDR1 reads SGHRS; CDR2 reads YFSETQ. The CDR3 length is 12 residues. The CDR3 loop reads CASSLFDTEAFF. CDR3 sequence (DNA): TGCGCCAGCAGCTTGTTTGACACTGAAGCTTTCTTT.

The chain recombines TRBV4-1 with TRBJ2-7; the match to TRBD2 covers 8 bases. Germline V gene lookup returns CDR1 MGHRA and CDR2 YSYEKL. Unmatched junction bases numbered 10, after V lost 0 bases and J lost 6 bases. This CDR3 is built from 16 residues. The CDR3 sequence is CASSQDFPAGVFEQYF. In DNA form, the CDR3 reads TGCGCCAGCAGCCAAGATTTCCCAGCGGGAGTTTTCGAGCAGTACTTC.

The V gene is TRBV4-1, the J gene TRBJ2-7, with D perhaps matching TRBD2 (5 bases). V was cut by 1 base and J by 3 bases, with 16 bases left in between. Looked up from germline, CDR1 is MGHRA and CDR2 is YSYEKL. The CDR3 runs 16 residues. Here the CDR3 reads CASSQGVGARSYEQYF. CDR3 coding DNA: TGCGCCAGCAGCCAAGGAGTGGGAGCCCGAAGCTACGAGCAGTACTTC.

The CDR3 loop reads CASSLQRRNTDTQYF. The CDR3 nucleotides are TGTGCCAGCAGCTTACAACGCAGAAACACAGATACGCAGTATTTT. The V gene is TRBV7-9, the J gene TRBJ2-3; D is ambiguous. Germline V gives CDR1 SEHNR, CDR2 FQNEAQ (reference sequence). The CDR3 is 15 amino acids. V was clipped by 2 bases and J by 2 bases, with 11 bases between them.

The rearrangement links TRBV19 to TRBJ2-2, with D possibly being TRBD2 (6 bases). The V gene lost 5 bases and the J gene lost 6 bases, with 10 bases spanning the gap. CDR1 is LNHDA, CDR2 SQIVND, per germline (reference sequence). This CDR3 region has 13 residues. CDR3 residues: CASSGGSPGELFF. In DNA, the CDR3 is TGTGCCAGTAGTGGGGGGAGTCCCGGGGAGCTGTTTTTT.

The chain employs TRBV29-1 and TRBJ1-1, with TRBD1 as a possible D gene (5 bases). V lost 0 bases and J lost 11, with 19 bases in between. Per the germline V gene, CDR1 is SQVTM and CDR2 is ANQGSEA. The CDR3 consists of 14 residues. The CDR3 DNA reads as TGCAGCGTTGAAGATTATGGAGCCGCAGAGGGGGCTTTCTTT. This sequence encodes CSVEDYGAAEGAFF. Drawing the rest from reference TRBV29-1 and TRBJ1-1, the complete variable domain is SAVISQKPSRDICQRGTSLTIQCQVDSQVTMMFWYRQQPGQSLTLIATANQGSEATYESGFVIDKFPISRPNLTFSTLTVSNMSPEDSSIYLCSVEDYGAAEGAFFGQGTRLTVV.